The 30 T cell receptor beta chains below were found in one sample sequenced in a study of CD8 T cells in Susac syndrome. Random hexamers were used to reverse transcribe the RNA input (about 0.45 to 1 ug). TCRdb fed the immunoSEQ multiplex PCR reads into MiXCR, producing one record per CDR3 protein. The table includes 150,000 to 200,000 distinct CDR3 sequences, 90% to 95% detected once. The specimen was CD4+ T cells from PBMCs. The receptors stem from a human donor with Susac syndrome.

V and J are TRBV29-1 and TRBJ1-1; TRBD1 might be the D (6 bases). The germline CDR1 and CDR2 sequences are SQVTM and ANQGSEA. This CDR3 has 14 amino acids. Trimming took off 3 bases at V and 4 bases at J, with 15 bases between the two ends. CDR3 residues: CSVEGGAWGTEAFF. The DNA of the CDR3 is TGCAGCGTTGAGGGGGGGGCTTGGGGCACTGAAGCTTTCTTT.

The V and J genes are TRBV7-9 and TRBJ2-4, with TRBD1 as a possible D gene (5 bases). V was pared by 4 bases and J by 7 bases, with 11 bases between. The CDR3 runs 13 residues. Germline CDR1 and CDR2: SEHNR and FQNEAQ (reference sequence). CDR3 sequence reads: CASSSGALNIQYF. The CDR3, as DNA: TGTGCCAGCAGCTCTGGGGCCTTGAACATTCAGTACTTC.

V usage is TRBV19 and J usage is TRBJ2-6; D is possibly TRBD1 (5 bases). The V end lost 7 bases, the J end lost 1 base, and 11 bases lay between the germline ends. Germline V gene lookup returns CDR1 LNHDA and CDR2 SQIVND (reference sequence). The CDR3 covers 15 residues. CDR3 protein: CASTLDSSGANVLTF. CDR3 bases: TGTGCCAGTACCCTCGACAGTTCTGGGGCCAACGTCCTGACTTTC. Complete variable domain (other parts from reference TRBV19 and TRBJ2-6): DGGITQSPKYLFRKEGQNVTLSCEQNLNHDAMYWYRQDPGQGLRLIYYSQIVNDFQKGDIAEGYSVSREKKESFPLTVTSAQKNPTAFYLCASTLDSSGANVLTFGAGSRLTVL.

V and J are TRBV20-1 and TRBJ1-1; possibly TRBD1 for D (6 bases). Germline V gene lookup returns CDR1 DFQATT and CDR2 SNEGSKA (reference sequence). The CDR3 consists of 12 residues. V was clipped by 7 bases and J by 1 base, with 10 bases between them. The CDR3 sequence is CSVSGQNTEAFF. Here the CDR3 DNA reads TGCAGTGTCTCGGGACAGAACACTGAAGCTTTCTTT.

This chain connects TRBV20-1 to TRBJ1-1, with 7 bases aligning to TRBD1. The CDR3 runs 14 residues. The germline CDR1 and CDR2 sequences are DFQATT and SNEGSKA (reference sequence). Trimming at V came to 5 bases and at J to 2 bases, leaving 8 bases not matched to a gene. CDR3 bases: TGCAGTGCTTTTAAGGGGGCGCTAAACACTGAAGCTTTCTTT. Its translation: CSAFKGALNTEAFF.

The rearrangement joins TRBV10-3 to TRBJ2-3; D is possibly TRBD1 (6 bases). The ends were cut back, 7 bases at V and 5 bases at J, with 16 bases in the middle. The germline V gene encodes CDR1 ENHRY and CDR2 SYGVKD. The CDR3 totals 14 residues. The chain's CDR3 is CAIKNGQGRDTQYF. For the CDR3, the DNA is TGTGCCATCAAGAATGGCCAGGGGAGAGATACGCAGTATTTT.

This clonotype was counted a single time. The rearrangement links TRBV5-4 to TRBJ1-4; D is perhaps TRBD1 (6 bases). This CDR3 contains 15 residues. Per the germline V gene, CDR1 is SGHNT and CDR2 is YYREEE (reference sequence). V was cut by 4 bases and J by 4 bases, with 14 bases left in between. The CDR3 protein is CASSEGTGYNEKLFF. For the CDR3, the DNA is TGTGCCAGCAGCGAGGGCACAGGGTATAATGAAAAACTGTTTTTT.

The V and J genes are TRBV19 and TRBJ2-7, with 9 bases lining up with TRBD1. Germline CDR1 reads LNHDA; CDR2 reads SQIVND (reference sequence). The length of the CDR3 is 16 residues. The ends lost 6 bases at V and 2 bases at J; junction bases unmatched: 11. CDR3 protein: CASSRLSQGATYEQYF. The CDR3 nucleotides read TGTGCCAGTAGCCGGTTATCACAGGGGGCTACCTACGAGCAGTACTTC.

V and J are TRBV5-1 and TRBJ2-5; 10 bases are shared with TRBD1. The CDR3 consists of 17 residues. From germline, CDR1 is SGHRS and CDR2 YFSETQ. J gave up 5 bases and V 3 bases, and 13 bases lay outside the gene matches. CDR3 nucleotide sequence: TGCGCCAGCAGCTGGGGACCGGGACAGGGGACCTCGGAGACCCAGTACTTC. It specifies CASSWGPGQGTSETQYF.

The CDR3 sequence is CSATPGSTEAFF. In nucleotides, the CDR3 is TGCAGTGCTACCCCCGGGAGCACTGAAGCTTTCTTT. The chain is built from TRBV20-1 and TRBJ1-1; D ambiguous. Between the trimmed V and J ends, which lost 4 bases and 4 bases, there was a span of 10 bases. The CDR3 covers 12 residues. Germline assignment: CDR1 DFQATT and CDR2 SNEGSKA (reference sequence).

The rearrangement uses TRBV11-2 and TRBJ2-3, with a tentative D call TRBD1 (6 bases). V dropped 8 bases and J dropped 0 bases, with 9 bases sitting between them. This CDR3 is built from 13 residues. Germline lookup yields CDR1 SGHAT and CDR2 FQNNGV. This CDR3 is CASGQRSTDTQYF. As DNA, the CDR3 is TGTGCCAGCGGACAGAGGAGCACAGATACGCAGTATTTT.

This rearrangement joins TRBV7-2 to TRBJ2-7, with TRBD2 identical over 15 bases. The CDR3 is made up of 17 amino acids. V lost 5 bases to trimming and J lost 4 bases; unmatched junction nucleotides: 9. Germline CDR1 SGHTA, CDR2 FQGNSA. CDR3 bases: TGTGCCAGCAGCCCACCGGGACTAGCGGGAGGATCATACGAGCAGTACTTC. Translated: CASSPPGLAGGSYEQYF.

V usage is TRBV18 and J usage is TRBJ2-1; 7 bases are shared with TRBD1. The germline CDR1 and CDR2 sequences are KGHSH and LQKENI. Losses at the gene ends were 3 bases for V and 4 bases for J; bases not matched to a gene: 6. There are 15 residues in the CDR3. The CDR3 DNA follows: TGTGCCAGCTCACCCCAGGGGGTCCAATACAATGAGCAGTTCTTC. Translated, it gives CASSPQGVQYNEQFF.

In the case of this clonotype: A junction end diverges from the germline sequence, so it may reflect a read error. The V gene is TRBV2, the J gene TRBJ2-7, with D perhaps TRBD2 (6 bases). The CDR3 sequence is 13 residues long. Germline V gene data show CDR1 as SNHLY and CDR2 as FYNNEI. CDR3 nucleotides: TGTGCCAGCAGTGAAGCCTTAATGTCCTGGGAGGACTTC. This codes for CASSEALMSWEDF.

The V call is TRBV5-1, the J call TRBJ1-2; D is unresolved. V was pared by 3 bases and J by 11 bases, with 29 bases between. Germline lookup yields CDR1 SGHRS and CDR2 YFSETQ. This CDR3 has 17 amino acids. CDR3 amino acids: CASSYRWASSELSGYTF. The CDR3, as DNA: TGCGCCAGCAGCTACCGCTGGGCCAGCTCGGAATTGAGTGGGTACACCTTC.

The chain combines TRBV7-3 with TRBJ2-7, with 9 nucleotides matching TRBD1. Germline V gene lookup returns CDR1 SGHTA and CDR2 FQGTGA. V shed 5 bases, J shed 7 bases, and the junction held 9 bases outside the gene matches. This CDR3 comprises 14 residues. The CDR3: CASSTWDRVREQYF. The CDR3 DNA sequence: TGTGCCAGCAGCACCTGGGACAGGGTGCGAGAGCAGTACTTC. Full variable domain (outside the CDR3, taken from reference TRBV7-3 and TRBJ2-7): GAGVSQTPSNKVTEKGKYVELRCDPISGHTALYWYRQSLGQGPEFLIYFQGTGAADDSGLPNDRFFAVRPEGSVSTLKIQRTERGDSAVYLCASSTWDRVREQYFGPGTRLTVT.

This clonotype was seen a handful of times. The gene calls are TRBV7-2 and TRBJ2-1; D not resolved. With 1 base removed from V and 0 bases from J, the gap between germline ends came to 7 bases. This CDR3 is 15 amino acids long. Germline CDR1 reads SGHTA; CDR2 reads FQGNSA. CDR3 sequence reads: CASSLERSSYNEQFF. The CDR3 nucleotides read TGTGCCAGCAGCTTAGAGCGAAGCTCCTACAATGAGCAGTTCTTC. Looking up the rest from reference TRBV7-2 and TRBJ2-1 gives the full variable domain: GAGVSQSPSNKVTEKGKDVELRCDPISGHTALYWYRQSLGQGLEFLIYFQGNSAPDKSGLPSDRFSAERTGGSVSTLTIQRTQQEDSAVYLCASSLERSSYNEQFFGPGTRLTVL.

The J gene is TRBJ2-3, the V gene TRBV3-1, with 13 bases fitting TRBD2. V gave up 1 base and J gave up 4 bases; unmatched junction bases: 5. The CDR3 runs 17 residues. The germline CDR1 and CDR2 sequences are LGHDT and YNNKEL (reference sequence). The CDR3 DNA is TGTGCCAGCAGCCAAGCTACTAGCGGGGGGGCGGCAGATACGCAGTATTTT. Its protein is CASSQATSGGAADTQYF.

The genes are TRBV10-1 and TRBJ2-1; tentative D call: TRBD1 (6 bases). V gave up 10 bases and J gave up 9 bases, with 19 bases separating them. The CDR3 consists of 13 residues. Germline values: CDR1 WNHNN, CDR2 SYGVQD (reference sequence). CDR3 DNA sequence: TGCGCCACGTCCTCCGGGACAAAGGGTGAGCAGTTCTTC. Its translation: CATSSGTKGEQFF.

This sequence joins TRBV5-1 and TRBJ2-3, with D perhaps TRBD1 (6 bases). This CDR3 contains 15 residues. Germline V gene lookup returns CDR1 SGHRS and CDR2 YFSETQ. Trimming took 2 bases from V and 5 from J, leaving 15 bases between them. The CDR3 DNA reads TGCGCCAGCAGCTTCGCAAGGGGCAGGGGAGATACGCAGTATTTT. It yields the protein CASSFARGRGDTQYF. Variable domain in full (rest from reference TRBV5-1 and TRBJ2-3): KAGVTQTPRYLIKTRGQQVTLSCSPISGHRSVSWYQQTPGQGLQFLFEYFSETQRNKGNFPGRFSGRQFSNSRSEMNVSTLELGDSALYLCASSFARGRGDTQYFGPGTRLTVL.

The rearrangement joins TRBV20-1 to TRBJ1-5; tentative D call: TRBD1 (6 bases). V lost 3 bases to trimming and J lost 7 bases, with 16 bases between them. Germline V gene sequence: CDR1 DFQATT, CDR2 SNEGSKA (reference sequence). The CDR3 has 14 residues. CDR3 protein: CSARAPGQGQPQHF. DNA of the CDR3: TGCAGTGCTAGGGCGCCGGGACAAGGGCAGCCCCAGCATTTT.

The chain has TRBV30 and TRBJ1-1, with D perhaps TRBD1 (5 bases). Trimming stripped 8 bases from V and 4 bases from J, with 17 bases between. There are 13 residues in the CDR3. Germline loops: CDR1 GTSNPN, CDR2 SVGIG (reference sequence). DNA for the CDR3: TGTGCCCAGACACCGTACGGGGGCACTGAAGCTTTCTTT. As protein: CAQTPYGGTEAFF.

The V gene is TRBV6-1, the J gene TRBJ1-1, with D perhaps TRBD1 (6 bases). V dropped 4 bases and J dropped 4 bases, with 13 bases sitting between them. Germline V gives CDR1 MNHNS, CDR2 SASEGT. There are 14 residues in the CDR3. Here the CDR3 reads CASSVQGTGTEAFF. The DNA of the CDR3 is TGTGCCAGCAGTGTACAGGGAACAGGCACTGAAGCTTTCTTT.

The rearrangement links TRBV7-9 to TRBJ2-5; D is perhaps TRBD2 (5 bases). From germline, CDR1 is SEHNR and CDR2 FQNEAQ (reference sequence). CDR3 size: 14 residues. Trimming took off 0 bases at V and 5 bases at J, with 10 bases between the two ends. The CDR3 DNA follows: TGTGCCAGCAGCTTAGCAGCGGAGCGGGAGACCCAGTACTTC. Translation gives CASSLAAERETQYF.

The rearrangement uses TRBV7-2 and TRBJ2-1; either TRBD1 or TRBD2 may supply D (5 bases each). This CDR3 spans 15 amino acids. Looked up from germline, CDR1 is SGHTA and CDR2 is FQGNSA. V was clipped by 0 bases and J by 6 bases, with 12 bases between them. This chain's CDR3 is CASSLAVGPGNEQFF. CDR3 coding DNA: TGTGCCAGCAGCTTAGCGGTGGGACCCGGCAATGAGCAGTTCTTC.

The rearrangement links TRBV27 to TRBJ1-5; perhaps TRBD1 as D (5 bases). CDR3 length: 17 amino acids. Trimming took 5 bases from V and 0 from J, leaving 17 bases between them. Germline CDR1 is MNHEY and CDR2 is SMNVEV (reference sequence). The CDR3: CASSPRQISSSNQPQHF. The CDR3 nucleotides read TGTGCCAGCAGTCCCAGACAGATAAGCTCTAGCAATCAGCCCCAGCATTTT.

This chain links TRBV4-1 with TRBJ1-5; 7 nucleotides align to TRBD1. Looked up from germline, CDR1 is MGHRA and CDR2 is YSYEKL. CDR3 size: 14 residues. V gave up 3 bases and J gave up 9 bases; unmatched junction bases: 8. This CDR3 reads CASSHGTVYSPQHF. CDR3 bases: TGCGCCAGCAGCCACGGGACAGTCTATTCGCCCCAGCATTTT.

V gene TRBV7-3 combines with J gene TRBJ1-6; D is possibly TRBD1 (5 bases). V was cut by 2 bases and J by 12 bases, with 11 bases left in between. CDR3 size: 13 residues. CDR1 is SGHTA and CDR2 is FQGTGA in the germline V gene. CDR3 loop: CASSLAAGEPLHF. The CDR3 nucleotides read TGTGCCAGCAGCTTAGCGGCGGGGGAACCCCTCCACTTT.

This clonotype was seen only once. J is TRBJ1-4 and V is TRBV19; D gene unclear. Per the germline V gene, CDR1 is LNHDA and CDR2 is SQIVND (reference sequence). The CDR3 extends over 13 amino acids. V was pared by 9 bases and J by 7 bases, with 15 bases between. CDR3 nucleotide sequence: TGTGCCAGCAAAATCCCCACATTTGAAAAACTGTTTTTT. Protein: CASKIPTFEKLFF.

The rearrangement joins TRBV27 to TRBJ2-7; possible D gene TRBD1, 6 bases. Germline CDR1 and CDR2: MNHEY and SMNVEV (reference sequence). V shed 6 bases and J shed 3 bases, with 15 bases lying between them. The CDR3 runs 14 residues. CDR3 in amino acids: CASSPGTIYYEQYF. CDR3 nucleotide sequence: TGTGCCAGCAGCCCCGGGACAATTTACTACGAGCAGTACTTC.